Listed here are 9 T cell receptor beta chains from one sample, sequenced in a study of blood T cell repertoires in COVID-19. Produced via immunoSEQ multiplex PCR; TCRdb's table is partial and in-frame only. Among about 46,000 clones listed, 75% to 90% were seen once. Sequencing was performed on peripheral blood. Every receptor here comes from a human donor in a cohort sampled during active COVID-19.

The rearrangement uses TRBV27 and TRBJ2-7, with 10 positions matching TRBD2. The germline V gene encodes CDR1 MNHEY and CDR2 SMNVEV (reference sequence). This CDR3 region has 16 residues. After removal of 1 base from V and 2 bases from J, the junction contained 5 bases not matched to a gene. The chain's CDR3 is CASSLYPSGGTYEQYF. In DNA form, the CDR3 reads TGTGCCAGCAGTTTATACCCTAGCGGGGGAACCTACGAGCAGTACTTC.

This chain links TRBV2 with TRBJ2-3; D ambiguous. Germline-derived CDR1 and CDR2 are SNHLY and FYNNEI. V lost 5 bases and J lost 2, with 5 bases in between. This CDR3 region has 12 residues. CDR3 nucleotide sequence: TGTGCCAGCAGTACCTACACAGATACGCAGTATTTT. As protein: CASSTYTDTQYF.

V usage is TRBV9 and J usage is TRBJ1-2; 10 bases fit TRBD1. Trimming cost V 4 bases and J 3 bases; bases outside gene matches: 9. The CDR3 sequence is 16 residues long. CDR1 is SGDLS and CDR2 is YYNGEE in the germline V gene. CDR3 in amino acids: CASSSPSTGGYYGYTF. The CDR3 DNA reads as TGTGCCAGCAGCAGCCCCTCGACAGGGGGCTACTATGGCTACACCTTC.

A few counts support this clone. The rearrangement joins TRBV25-1 to TRBJ1-6, with 9 bases lining up with TRBD1. V trimming: 2 bases; J trimming: 12 bases; junction bases outside the gene matches: 11. The CDR3 has 16 amino acids. Germline V gene data show CDR1 as MGHDK and CDR2 as SYGVNS. DNA for the CDR3: TGTGCCAGCAGTGAAGGAATGGGGACAGGGAGGGGACCCCTCCACTTT. Translating it yields CASSEGMGTGRGPLHF. Full variable domain (outside the CDR3, taken from reference TRBV25-1 and TRBJ1-6): EADIYQTPRYLVIGTGKKITLECSQTMGHDKMYWYQQDPGMELHLIHYSYGVNSTEKGDLSSESTVSRIRTEHFPLTLESARPSHTSQYLCASSEGMGTGRGPLHFGNGTRLTVT.

V gene TRBV3-1 (or the pseudogene TRBV3-2) combines with J gene TRBJ2-4, with a possible D match to TRBD2 (5 bases). In germline, CDR1 is LGHDT, CDR2 YNNKEL (reference sequence). Trimming removed 1 base from V and 9 bases from J, with 10 bases in between. The CDR3 is 13 residues long. In nucleotides, the CDR3 is TGTGCCAGCAGCCAAGTAGGAGGCAGCATTCAGTACTTC. Its translation: CASSQVGGSIQYF.

This clone came up many times. This sequence joins TRBV6-6 and TRBJ2-3, with 11 bases fitting TRBD2. CDR3 size: 15 residues. Per the germline V gene, CDR1 is MNHNY and CDR2 is SVGAGI (reference sequence). With V trimmed by 6 bases and J by 5 bases, 7 bases remained unmatched. CDR3 in DNA: TGTGCCAGCAGCTTAGCGGGGGGGCAGGAAGATACGCAGTATTTT. Translating it yields CASSLAGGQEDTQYF.

The chain uses TRBV11-2 and TRBJ2-7; 7 bases match TRBD2. The CDR3 contains 15 residues. The V gene end was trimmed by 5 bases and the J gene end by 2 bases; junction bases not matched to a gene: 9. Germline CDR1 reads SGHAT; CDR2 reads FQNNGV. The CDR3, as DNA: TGTGCCAGCAGCCCTACCCTAGCGGTCGCCTACGAGCAGTACTTC. Amino acids: CASSPTLAVAYEQYF. Full variable domain (rest looked up from reference TRBV11-2 and TRBJ2-7): EAGVAQSPRYKIIEKRQSVAFWCNPISGHATLYWYQQILGQGPKLLIQFQNNGVVDDSQLPKDRFSAERLKGVDSTLKIQPAKLEDSAVYLCASSPTLAVAYEQYFGPGTRLTVT.

V gene TRBV7-8 combines with J gene TRBJ2-1, with D perhaps TRBD2 (5 bases). This CDR3 is built from 15 residues. V was shortened by 4 bases and J by 4 bases, with 14 bases between the two germline ends. Germline values: CDR1 SGHVS, CDR2 FQNEAQ. DNA of the CDR3: TGTGCCAGCAGCTACATAACGGGGAGTTACAATGAGCAGTTCTTC. This codes for CASSYITGSYNEQFF.

The chain couples TRBV27 to TRBJ2-2, with 13 bases lining up with TRBD2. This CDR3 is built from 14 residues. Unmatched junction bases numbered 0, after V lost 6 bases and J lost 5 bases. The germline gives CDR1 MNHEY, CDR2 SMNVEV (reference sequence). CDR3 protein: CASRLAGGTGELFF. CDR3 DNA sequence: TGTGCCAGCAGACTAGCGGGGGGGACCGGGGAGCTGTTTTTT.